This T cell receptor beta chain was sequenced for a study of patients and donors after allogeneic stem cell transplantation. Each CDR3 protein is one row after TCRdb ran MiXCR on the RT-PCR reads. Found here are 70,000 or so distinct CDR3 sequences, more than 25% of them singletons; the top ten hold around 27%. Only a few counts were recorded for this clonotype. Material for sequencing was blood, either unsorted or a sorted T cell fraction (not recorded which). This clonotype was obtained from a human donor who was either an allogeneic HSCT recipient or a stem cell or donor lymphocyte infusion donor (not recorded which). It is not recorded whose cells these are; they may come from a transplant donor.

The CDR3: CASKPFSQTDTQYF. Written as DNA, the CDR3 is TGTGCCAGCAAGCCCTTCTCCCAGACAGATACGCAGTATTTT. This sequence joins TRBV6-2 or TRBV6-3 and TRBJ2-3; D gene unclear. The germline CDR1 and CDR2 sequences are MNHEY and SVGEGT. The CDR3 is 14 amino acids. V lost 7 bases and J 3 bases, leaving 14 bases between the germline ends.